This T cell receptor beta chain was found in a study of shared clonotypes between healthy human individuals. As for this clone: The antigen remains undetermined. One junction end does not reproduce the germline sequence, and a read error may be involved.

The donors, healthy adults who were HIV-negative, had experienced no recent acute infections or vaccinations. A CD45RA-negative memory subset and a CD45RA+ naive subset were separated from the CD4+ cells. This CDR3 is built from 14 residues. Germline V gene data show CDR1 as SGHRS and CDR2 as YFSETQ. Study-level results: Rarefaction gave evidence that sorted-subset sequencing remained incomplete despite large depth.

Sorted-subset replicate PCR reactions contained roughly 190 ng DNA, corresponding to tens of thousands of T cell genomes. Assay used: immunoSEQ multiplex PCR; TCRdb lists only in-frame clones, some missing. The sample has approximately 940,000 clones, over 75% seen once; the top ten hold around 1.5%. Sequencing used memory CD4+ T cells sorted from blood. The subset is: CD45RA-negative fraction. This TCR was sampled from a man between 18 and 35 years old in good health. This sequence joins TRBV5-1 and TRBJ1-2, with TRBD1 matching 9 bases. CDR3 nucleotides: TGCGCCAGCAGCTTATATTCGACCGGGACAGGGAACATCTTC. Translating gives CASSLYSTGTGNIF.